Listed below are T cell receptor beta chains from one sample, sequenced in a study of T cells in Graves' hyperthyroidism and ophthalmopathy. TCRdb re-analysed the multiplex PCR reads in MiXCR, keeping a single row per CDR3 protein. This table has roughly 56,000 distinct CDR3 sequences, 49% appearing once. Material for sequencing was blood. The receptors here all came from a woman younger than 45 with Graves' ophthalmopathy. CDR3s include the opening cysteine and the closing phenylalanine or tryptophan. D genes are given only for firm matches. Size is omitted from some rows. Given values are once, few, many or a class for expanded clones.

j_call | clone_size | cdr3_length | d_call | v_call | cdr3_aa | cdr3_nt
TRBJ2-3 | NA | 14 | TRBD2 | TRBV7-7 | CATGGRGNTDTQYF | TGTGCTACTGGCGGGAGGGGTAACACAGATACGCAGTATTTT
TRBJ1-6 | many | 16 | NA | TRBV27 | CASSIAGEFYNSPLHF | TGTGCCAGCAGCATCGCCGGGGAATTTTATAATTCACCCCTCCACTTT
TRBJ2-7 | many | 16 | TRBD2 | TRBV4-1 | CASSQAAGTRSLEQYF | TGCGCCAGCAGCCAAGCGGCCGGGACTAGGTCCCTCGAGCAGTACTTC
TRBJ2-1 | many | 15 | NA | TRBV5-5 | CASSAVDGSYNEQFF | TGTGCCAGCAGCGCCGTGGACGGGAGCTACAATGAGCAGTTCTTC
TRBJ1-6 | many | 16 | TRBD1 | TRBV6-5 | CASSYRDRDPASPLHF | TGTGCCAGCAGTTACCGCGACAGGGATCCGGCCTCACCCCTCCACTTT
TRBJ2-1 | NA | 14 | NA | TRBV9 | CASSVEPAVNGQFF | TGTGCCAGTAGCGTAGAACCAGCGGTCAATGGGCAGTTCTTC
TRBJ2-3 | medium-sized | 13 | TRBD2 | TRBV24-1 | CATSDGRGFTQYF | TGTGCCACCAGTGATGGGAGGGGCTTTACGCAGTATTTT
TRBJ2-3 | NA | 10 | NA | TRBV2 | CASRTGTQYF | TGTGCCAGCAGGACGGGTACGCAGTATTTT
TRBJ2-7 | NA | 14 | TRBD1 | TRBV6-5 | CASSYDKTGGEQYF | TGTGCCAGCAGTTACGATAAGACAGGGGGCGAGCAGTACTTC
TRBJ1-2 | NA | 14 | TRBD1 | TRBV28 | CAGSWTGGTEGYTF | TGTGCCGGCAGTTGGACAGGGGGCACGGAGGGCTACACCTTC
TRBJ2-2 | many | 14 | NA | TRBV6-1 | CASSLDSHTGELFF | TGTGCCAGCAGTCTCGACAGTCACACCGGGGAGCTGTTTTTT
TRBJ2-1 | NA | 13 | NA | TRBV2 | CASRGGVNNEQFF | TGTGCCAGCAGAGGGGGGGTAAACAATGAGCAGTTCTTC
TRBJ1-1 | few | 15 | NA | TRBV18 | CASSPRAGLNTEAFF | TGTGCCAGCTCACCACGGGCAGGTCTGAACACTGAAGCTTTCTTT
TRBJ2-7 | many | 15 | NA | TRBV6-5 | CASSYSGTSSYEQYF | TGTGCCAGCAGTTACTCGGGGACGAGCTCCTACGAGCAGTACTTC
TRBJ1-2 | medium-sized | 13 | NA | TRBV15 | CATSRDGRDGYTF | TGTGCCACCAGCAGAGATGGCCGGGATGGCTACACCTTC
TRBJ2-2 | many | 13 | TRBD1 | TRBV11-2 | CASSSGQGGELFF | TGTGCCAGCAGCTCCGGACAGGGTGGGGAGCTGTTTTTT
TRBJ2-1 | NA | 14 | NA | TRBV7-9 | CASSRIAANNEQFF | TGTGCCAGCAGTCGAATAGCGGCGAACAATGAGCAGTTCTTC
TRBJ1-2 | many | 13 | TRBD1 | TRBV12-3/TRBV12-4 | CASSFGTANGYTF | TGTGCCAGCAGTTTTGGGACAGCGAATGGCTACACCTTC
TRBJ1-5 | NA | 15 | NA | TRBV20-1 | CNARDPVPPVQPQHF | TGCAATGCTAGAGATCCCGTACCGCCCGTCCAGCCCCAGCATTTT
TRBJ2-7 | NA | 14 | TRBD2 | TRBV7-6 | CASTSGGTVYEQYF | TGTGCCAGCACTAGCGGGGGTACGGTCTACGAGCAGTACTTC
TRBJ1-2 | NA | 11 | NA | TRBV27 | CASSLSFGYTF | TGTGCCAGCAGTTTATCGTTTGGCTACACCTTC
TRBJ2-6 | many | 18 | TRBD2 | TRBV9 | CASSAREAGGAGANVLTF | TGTGCCAGCAGCGCGAGAGAGGCTGGGGGGGCTGGGGCCAACGTCCTGACTTTC
TRBJ2-1 | NA | 15 | NA | TRBV19 | CASSVGILEGNEQFF | TGTGCCAGTAGTGTGGGTATTCTGGAGGGGAATGAGCAGTTCTTC
TRBJ1-1 | many | 19 | NA | TRBV6-5 | CASSYSIGPTTGLNTEAFF | TGTGCCAGCAGTTACTCGATAGGACCGACGACCGGATTGAACACTGAAGCTTTCTTT
TRBJ1-2 | many | 14 | NA | TRBV28 | CASSLLRNNYGYTF | TGTGCCAGCAGTTTACTTAGGAATAACTATGGCTACACCTTC
TRBJ1-2 | few | 19 | TRBD1 | TRBV7-2 | CASSLFPGGTPGIEYGYTF | TGTGCCAGCAGCCTATTTCCAGGGGGGACACCCGGTATTGAGTATGGCTACACCTTC
TRBJ2-5 | many | 14 | NA | TRBV5-5 | CASSLSRSQETQYF | TGTGCCAGCAGCTTGTCTAGGAGCCAAGAGACCCAGTACTTC
TRBJ2-3 | NA | 12 | NA | TRBV19 | CASSMTGDTQYF | TGTGCCAGTAGTATGACCGGAGATACGCAGTATTTT
TRBJ2-7 | NA | 10 | NA | TRBV2 | CDGRAGEQYF | TGTGACGGCAGGGCCGGAGAGCAGTACTTC
TRBJ2-2 | NA | 15 | NA | TRBV20-1 | CSARERGGDTGELFF | TGCAGTGCTAGAGAAAGGGGGGGAGACACCGGGGAGCTGTTTTTT
TRBJ2-7 | many | 19 | TRBD2 | TRBV20-1 | CSASHRTSGELILSYEQYF | TGCAGTGCTAGCCACAGGACTAGCGGGGAACTTATACTCTCCTACGAGCAGTACTTC
TRBJ2-6 | NA | 16 | TRBD1 | TRBV7-2 | CASSLQGVAGANVLTF | TGTGCCAGCAGCTTACAGGGGGTGGCAGGGGCCAACGTCCTGACTTTC
TRBJ1-1 | many | 11 | NA | TRBV7-9 | CASSLNTEAFF | TGTGCCAGCAGCCTGAACACTGAAGCTTTCTTT
TRBJ2-5 | many | 14 | NA | TRBV28 | CASSPSDREETQYF | TGTGCCAGCAGTCCCTCCGACAGAGAAGAGACCCAGTACTTC
TRBJ2-7 | NA | 14 | NA | TRBV7-6 | CASMPRAGDYKQYF | TGCGCCAGCATGCCCCGGGCAGGGGACTACAAGCAGTACTTC
TRBJ2-5 | many | 12 | NA | TRBV29-1 | CSVNTGGGTQYF | TGCAGCGTAAATACAGGGGGGGGGACCCAGTACTTC